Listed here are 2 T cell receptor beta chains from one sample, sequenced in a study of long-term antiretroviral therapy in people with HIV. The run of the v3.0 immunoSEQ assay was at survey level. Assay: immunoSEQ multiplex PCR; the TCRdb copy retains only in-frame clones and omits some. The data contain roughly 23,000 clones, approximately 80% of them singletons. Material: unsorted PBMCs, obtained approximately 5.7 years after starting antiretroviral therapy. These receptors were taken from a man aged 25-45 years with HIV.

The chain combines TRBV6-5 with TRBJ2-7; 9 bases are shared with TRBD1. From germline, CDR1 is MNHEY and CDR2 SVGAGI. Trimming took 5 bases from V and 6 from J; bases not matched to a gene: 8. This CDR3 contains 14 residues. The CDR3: CASSLAGTGSEQYF. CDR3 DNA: TGTGCCAGCAGTCTAGCCGGGACAGGGTCCGAGCAGTACTTC.

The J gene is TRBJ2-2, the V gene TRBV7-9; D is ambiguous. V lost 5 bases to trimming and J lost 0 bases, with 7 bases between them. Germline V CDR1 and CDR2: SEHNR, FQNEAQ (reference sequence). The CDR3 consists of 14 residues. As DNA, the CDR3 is TGTGCCAGCAGCCCCCCAGCGAACACCGGGGAGCTGTTTTTT. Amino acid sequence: CASSPPANTGELFF. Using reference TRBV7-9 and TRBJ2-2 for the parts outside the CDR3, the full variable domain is DTGVSQNPRHKITKRGQNVTFRCDPISEHNRLYWYRQTLGQGPEFLTYFQNEAQLEKSRLLSDRFSAERPKGSFSTLEIQRTEQGDSAMYLCASSPPANTGELFFGEGSRLTVL.